Below are 7 T cell receptor beta chains sequenced from a single sample in a study of blood T cell repertoires in COVID-19. Using immunoSEQ multiplex PCR, the repertoire was profiled, and TCRdb retains in-frame clones only, with some absent. Here the sample spans hundreds of thousands of clones, 80% to 90% being singletons. The sample was PBMCs or T cells enriched from blood (not recorded which). These receptors were obtained from a young man who had recovered from COVID-19.

The gene calls are TRBV9 and TRBJ1-1, with D unresolved. The germline V gene encodes CDR1 SGDLS and CDR2 YYNGEE. This CDR3 is built from 16 residues. Trimming left V 0 bases short and J 0 bases short, with 12 bases between. CDR3 in amino acids: CASSVETLGLNTEAFF. CDR3 bases: TGTGCCAGCAGCGTAGAGACTTTAGGCCTGAACACTGAAGCTTTCTTT.

This chain uses TRBV5-1 with TRBJ1-2; no firm D call. Deletions cut 4 bases from V and 8 bases from J, with 15 bases between. The CDR3 is 13 amino acids. Looked up from germline, CDR1 is SGHRS and CDR2 is YFSETQ. The CDR3 region is CASSPVGPGGYTF. The CDR3 bases are TGCGCCAGCAGCCCGGTTGGCCCGGGGGGCTACACCTTC.

The rearrangement links TRBV28 to TRBJ2-7; the D gene is possibly TRBD1 (6 bases). Trimming took 3 bases from V and 8 from J, leaving 17 bases between them. CDR3 size: 14 residues. Germline V gives CDR1 MDHEN, CDR2 SYDVKM. In DNA form, the CDR3 reads TGTGCCAGCAGTTTGGGGCAGGGGCCCCTTAAGCAGTACTTC. As protein: CASSLGQGPLKQYF.

The gene calls are TRBV7-7 and TRBJ1-1, with 8 bases aligning to TRBD1. The germline V gene has CDR1 SSHAT and CDR2 FNYEAQ (reference sequence). The CDR3 is made up of 13 amino acids. V dropped 5 bases and J dropped 3; count of bases not matched to a gene: 2. The CDR3 coding sequence is TGTGCCAGCAGCCAGGACAGGGACACTGAAGCTTTCTTT. Protein sequence: CASSQDRDTEAFF.

The rearrangement links TRBV25-1 to TRBJ2-2; D is unclear. With 1 base removed from V and 0 bases from J, the gap between germline ends came to 6 bases. There are 15 residues in the CDR3. The germline V gene encodes CDR1 MGHDK and CDR2 SYGVNS. The CDR3 region is CASSESGANTGELFF. The DNA of the CDR3 is TGTGCCAGCAGTGAATCCGGAGCGAACACCGGGGAGCTGTTTTTT. Drawing the rest from reference TRBV25-1 and TRBJ2-2, the complete variable domain is EADIYQTPRYLVIGTGKKITLECSQTMGHDKMYWYQQDPGMELHLIHYSYGVNSTEKGDLSSESTVSRIRTEHFPLTLESARPSHTSQYLCASSESGANTGELFFGEGSRLTVL.

CDR3 sequence (DNA): TGTGCCAGCAGGGACGGACAGGGGATATACGAGCAGTACTTC. This sequence encodes CASRDGQGIYEQYF. The chain is built from TRBV28 and TRBJ2-7; 9 nucleotides line up with TRBD1. V dropped 6 bases and J dropped 4; count of bases not matched to a gene: 7. From germline, CDR1 is MDHEN and CDR2 SYDVKM. The CDR3 totals 14 residues.

This chain links TRBV6-4 with TRBJ2-7, with 12 bases aligning to TRBD2. Germline V gives CDR1 MRHNA, CDR2 SNTAGT. V lost 5 bases, J lost 2 bases, and 10 bases stayed unmatched. The CDR3 contains 17 residues. The CDR3 reads CASSTLGLAGPTYEQYF. The CDR3 DNA reads as TGTGCCAGCAGTACTTTAGGACTAGCGGGACCTACCTACGAGCAGTACTTC.